A selection of T cell receptor beta chains follows, all from one sample in a study of technical replicates of blood from a few donors. Repertoires were generated with immunoSEQ multiplex PCR, while TCRdb's copy carries only in-frame clones and drops some. Of about 82,000 clones in the sample, around 94% were seen once. Material for sequencing was T cells isolated from PBMCs. These receptors were collected from a human donor in good health. Both conserved end residues are part of each CDR3.

>TRBJ2-7|TRBV2
CASSEAAAGTYEQYF
>TRBJ2-7|TRBV11-2
CASSFQVSSYEQYF
>TRBJ1-1|TRBV11-3
CASSSRGKAFF
>TRBJ2-7|TRBV10-3
CAISRLKTGTSVDEQYF
>TRBJ1-4|TRBV6-5
CASSYSRTTNEKLFF
>TRBJ2-3|TRBV19
CATSGREEGDTQYF
>TRBJ2-1|TRBV6-5
CASSLTSGIAGEQFF
>TRBJ2-2|TRBV5-8
CASSSPTSVGGELFF
>TRBJ2-3|TRBV7-2
CASSLSPLAGVTDTQYF
>TRBJ2-6|TRBV4-1
CASSRGRGSGANVLTF
>TRBJ2-2|TRBV13
CASSYRDTGELFF
>TRBJ1-2|TRBV19
CASSTSRDTTRGYTF
>TRBJ2-2|TRBV19
CASSSGRETGELFF
>TRBJ2-7|TRBV2
CASGGWEAERYEQYF